This is a list of T cell receptor beta chains from one sample in a study of T-cell memory formation after mild COVID-19. MiXCR, run by TCRdb on the 5' RACE reads, gives a single entry per CDR3 protein. The sample gives roughly 180,000 distinct CDR3 sequences, around 10% of which show up once; roughly 3.8% is in the top ten. Source material: PBMCs or a T cell subset sorted from them (not recorded which). The receptors originated from a man between 18 and 29 years old who had mild COVID-19 (a few samples of this study predate the infection). Cell type and time point are not known. Each CDR3 is given with its conserved first and last residue.

>TRBJ2-5|TRBV5-1
CASSLTVEETQYF
>TRBJ1-1|TRBV7-9
CASRVDTYTEAFF
>TRBJ2-5|TRBV5-6
CASSAVKAWSWEETQYF
>TRBJ1-2|TRBV6-5
CASSYSKGGANYGYTF
>TRBJ1-1|TRBV7-2
CASSRQGRGTEAFF
>TRBJ2-5|TRBV2
CASNGQGRETQYF
>TRBJ1-2|TRBV7-2
CASSALLANYGYTF
>TRBJ2-1|TRBV19
CASSRFPGGVGSYNEQFF
>TRBJ1-5|TRBV7-2
CASSWRGGGQPQHF
>TRBJ2-1|TRBV7-9
CASSGREQFF
>TRBJ2-7|TRBV7-2
CASSLGPGVYEQYF
>TRBJ2-1|TRBV20-1
CSARIGLVGNEQFF
>TRBJ2-1|TRBV7-2
CASSLASHSYNEQFF
>TRBJ1-2|TRBV5-6
CASSSGPNPYGYTF
>TRBJ1-4|TRBV12-3/TRBV12-4
CASTAGTTNEKLFF
>TRBJ2-1|TRBV5-1
CASSQRTSGAREQFF
>TRBJ1-2|TRBV7-2
CASRPGTGPGYGYTF
>TRBJ2-1|TRBV5-6
CASLISGGGYNEQFF
>TRBJ2-2|TRBV20-1
CSATATATGELFF
>TRBJ2-3|TRBV7-2
CASSYLGTDTQYF
>TRBJ2-7|TRBV20-1
CSATTSGAPYEQYF
>TRBJ1-5|TRBV12-3/TRBV12-4
CASSLTLNGGNQPQHF
>TRBJ2-5|TRBV4-3
CASSDWTSGAETQYF
>TRBJ1-4|TRBV12-3/TRBV12-4
CASSLIRGSREKLFF
>TRBJ1-4|TRBV4-1
CASSQDPGASNEKLFF
>TRBJ2-1|TRBV18
CASSPIQGFPSYNEQFF
>TRBJ2-7|TRBV4-2
CASSQVYSGEYEQYF
>TRBJ1-2|TRBV20-1
CSAPSDRGLGYTF
>TRBJ2-7|TRBV18
CASSPAYEQYF
>TRBJ2-5|TRBV12-3/TRBV12-4
CASSPGTSGGQETQYF
>TRBJ2-2|TRBV5-4
CASTPGQNTGELFF
>TRBJ1-2|TRBV20-1
CSAPPGTGQGLNYGYTF
>TRBJ2-2|TRBV27
CASSLRAINTGELFF
>TRBJ2-3|TRBV7-8
CASRLRGQGDTQYF
>TRBJ2-3|TRBV12-3/TRBV12-4
CASRTSRDTDTQYF
>TRBJ2-5|TRBV5-1
CASSLGTQETQYF
>TRBJ2-1|TRBV7-2
CASSLVWDEQFF
>TRBJ2-2|TRBV12-3/TRBV12-4
CASSLRQGWTGELFF
>TRBJ2-5|TRBV2
CASTRGGQETQYF
>TRBJ1-1|TRBV7-9
CASSFIGPEAFF
>TRBJ1-1|TRBV18
CASSRGQGDTEAFF